The 7 T cell receptor beta chains reported below all come from one sample, sequenced in a study of T cells in Graves' hyperthyroidism and ophthalmopathy. Researchers amplified the TCR beta CDR3 regions from RNA transcripts. Using the HTBI primer set, a first-round RT-PCR was run on the TCR CDR3. TCRdb recomputed calls from the multiplex PCR reads with MiXCR, one row per CDR3 protein. The profile shows some 180,000 distinct CDR3 sequences, approximately 16% of them singletons. The sample comprised blood. Every receptor here comes from a woman aged 45 to 65 with Graves' hyperthyroidism.

This clonotype was picked up many times. V usage is TRBV3-1 and J usage is TRBJ1-1, with a tentative D call TRBD1 (6 bases). Trimming pared 5 bases from V and 3 bases from J, leaving 13 bases between. Germline CDR1 LGHDT, CDR2 YNNKEL (reference sequence). The CDR3 has 14 residues. The CDR3 DNA follows: TGTGCCAGCAGCACACAGGGTCGGGACACTGAAGCTTTCTTT. It yields the protein CASSTQGRDTEAFF.

This clonotype appeared a few times. The J gene is TRBJ1-1, the V gene TRBV5-1; the D is unclear. Trimming removed 5 bases from V and 3 bases from J, with 14 bases in between. Looked up from germline, CDR1 is SGHRS and CDR2 is YFSETQ. The CDR3 consists of 14 residues. The CDR3 region has the DNA TGCGCCAGCAGTCGAAGAGAATTAGACACTGAAGCTTTCTTT. Translating it yields CASSRRELDTEAFF.

The table lists this clonotype with many counts. The chain couples TRBV6-1 to TRBJ2-2; D may be TRBD1 (5 bases). The CDR3 sequence is 14 residues long. Deletions cut 2 bases from V and 5 bases from J, with 9 bases between. Germline loops: CDR1 MNHNS, CDR2 SASEGT. The CDR3 sequence is CASSEWSGTGELFF. The CDR3 DNA is TGTGCCAGCAGTGAATGGTCAGGGACCGGGGAGCTGTTTTTT.

This clonotype has ten or more counts. This chain joins TRBV3-1 and TRBJ1-1; a possible D gene is TRBD1 (6 bases). V lost 0 bases and J lost 10, with 12 bases in between. Germline values: CDR1 LGHDT, CDR2 YNNKEL (reference sequence). The CDR3 extends over 13 amino acids. The CDR3 bases are TGTGCCAGCAGCCAAGAGGGGGCGCGGGTAGCTTTCTTT. It translates to CASSQEGARVAFF.

This clonotype was counted ten times or more. V is TRBV3-1 and J is TRBJ2-3; possible D gene TRBD2, 5 bases. The CDR3 loop spans 15 amino acids. The V end was cut by 4 bases, the J end by 7 bases, with 18 bases between. The germline V gene encodes CDR1 LGHDT and CDR2 YNNKEL (reference sequence). The DNA for the CDR3 is TGTGCCAGCAGCCCCTTCCACCAAGAGGGAAATACGCAGTATTTT. Amino acid sequence: CASSPFHQEGNTQYF.

The table lists this clonotype with many counts. V gene TRBV12-3 or TRBV12-4 combines with J gene TRBJ2-7, with a weak D call TRBD1 (6 bases). CDR3 length equals 14 residues. V shed 5 bases and J shed 2 bases, with 13 bases lying between them. CDR3 loop: CASSAHRVAYEQYF. The CDR3 DNA sequence: TGTGCCAGCAGTGCTCACAGGGTCGCCTACGAGCAGTACTTC.

The chain carries TRBV9 and TRBJ1-5; 7 bases are a match to TRBD1. V was clipped by 4 bases and J by 2 bases; unmatched bases: 6. Germline V gene data show CDR1 as SGDLS and CDR2 as YYNGEE. There are 15 residues in the CDR3. DNA for the CDR3: TGTGCCAGCAGCCTGACAGGGCGAGGCAATCAGCCCCAGCATTTT. Protein: CASSLTGRGNQPQHF.